Listed below are T cell receptor beta chains from one sample, sequenced in a study of graft-versus-host responses after intestinal transplantation. Method: immunoSEQ multiplex PCR; TCRdb's copy keeps in-frame clones and lacks some. The profile shows about 18,000 clones, 35% to 40% of them singletons. Sequencing used alloreactive CD4+ T cells from a mixed lymphocyte reaction culture, obtained before intestinal transplant. The receptors here all came from a human patient who received an intestinal transplant. CDR3s include the opening cysteine and the closing phenylalanine or tryptophan. Fields, in order: V gene, D gene, clone size, J gene, CDR3 DNA, CDR3 protein. D genes are given only for firm matches. Some rows mark clone size as missing; the rest say once, few, many or name a class of expanded clone.

V: TRBV7-3; D: .; size: few; J: TRBJ1-6; DNA: TGTGCCAGCAGCTCGGTTAGGGGCAATTCACCCCTCCACTTT; CDR3: CASSSVRGNSPLHF
V: TRBV7-9; D: TRBD1; size: .; J: TRBJ1-2; DNA: TGTGCCAGCAGCCCAGACAGGGGTGGCTACACCTTC; CDR3: CASSPDRGGYTF
V: TRBV2; D: .; size: .; J: TRBJ2-6; DNA: TGTGCCAGCAGCCAAGACCGGCGGGGGGCCAACGTCCTGACTTTC; CDR3: CASSQDRRGANVLTF
V: TRBV18; D: TRBD1; size: .; J: TRBJ2-2; DNA: TGTGCCAGCTCACCCGACAGGGGCGCGGGGACCGGGGAGCTGTTTTTT; CDR3: CASSPDRGAGTGELFF
V: TRBV5-4; D: .; size: few; J: TRBJ2-6; DNA: TGTGCCAGCAGCATGAACAGGATTTCCTCTGGGGCCAACGTCCTGACTTTC; CDR3: CASSMNRISSGANVLTF
V: TRBV4-1; D: .; size: medium-sized; J: TRBJ1-3; DNA: TGCGCCAGCAGCCAAGTCGGGAACACCATATATTTT; CDR3: CASSQVGNTIYF
V: TRBV30; D: .; size: once; J: TRBJ1-1; DNA: TGTGCCTGGAGTTCTTACACTGAAGCTTTCTTT; CDR3: CAWSSYTEAFF
V: TRBV6-5; D: TRBD1; size: medium-sized; J: TRBJ1-3; DNA: TGTGCCAGCAGCTCACCTCACAGGGGTGGAAACACCATATATTTT; CDR3: CASSSPHRGGNTIYF
V: TRBV2; D: .; size: .; J: TRBJ1-2; DNA: TGTGCCACCCAGGCAGGGAATGGCTACACCTTC; CDR3: CATQAGNGYTF
V: TRBV10-3; D: TRBD1; size: .; J: TRBJ1-2; DNA: TGTGCCATCAGTGAGGACAGGGCGGGCTATGGCTACACCTTC; CDR3: CAISEDRAGYGYTF
V: TRBV6-5; D: .; size: few; J: TRBJ1-6; DNA: TGTGCCAGCAGTTACTCGACTTGGGTAAATTCACCCCTCCACTTT; CDR3: CASSYSTWVNSPLHF
V: TRBV9; D: .; size: few; J: TRBJ1-6; DNA: TGTGCCAGCAGCGTAAATAATTCACCCCTCCACTTT; CDR3: CASSVNNSPLHF
V: TRBV18; D: TRBD1; size: medium-sized; J: TRBJ1-2; DNA: TGTGCCAGCTCACCGGACAGGTCCCCGCGGGGCTACACCTTC; CDR3: CASSPDRSPRGYTF
V: TRBV27; D: .; size: .; J: TRBJ1-5; DNA: TGTGCCAGCAGTTTAATAGCCAGCAATCAGCCCCAGCATTTT; CDR3: CASSLIASNQPQHF
V: TRBV10-3; D: .; size: few; J: TRBJ1-2; DNA: TGTGCCATCAGTGAAGGGGCCGCCATCTATGGCTACACCTTC; CDR3: CAISEGAAIYGYTF
V: TRBV7-2; D: .; size: .; J: TRBJ1-1; DNA: TGTGCCAGCAGTGGGTTCAACCTAGGGAACACTGAAGCTTTCTTT; CDR3: CASSGFNLGNTEAFF
V: TRBV21-1; D: .; size: .; J: TRBJ1-5; DNA: TGTGCCAGCAGCAAAGCGGGCACGGTGCGGGGTCAGCCCCAGCATTTT; CDR3: CASSKAGTVRGQPQHF
V: TRBV5-4; D: .; size: few; J: TRBJ2-4; DNA: TGTGCCAGCAGCTTGGGGCCGGAGCACCGGAGAGCCAAAAACATTCAGTACTTC; CDR3: CASSLGPEHRRAKNIQYF
V: TRBV7-7; D: TRBD2; size: .; J: TRBJ2-1; DNA: TGTGCCAGCAGCCCCTTAAGCGGGGGGGCCGTAGACAATGAGCAGTTCTTC; CDR3: CASSPLSGGAVDNEQFF
V: TRBV11-1; D: .; size: .; J: TRBJ1-2; DNA: TGTGCCAGCAGCTTATATGAGGGCGGCTATGGCTACACCTTC; CDR3: CASSLYEGGYGYTF
V: TRBV30; D: .; size: .; J: TRBJ1-1; DNA: TGTGCCTGGGCAGGGTTTTCTGAAGCTTTCTTT; CDR3: CAWAGFSEAFF
V: TRBV7-2; D: TRBD1; size: medium-sized; J: TRBJ1-3; DNA: TGTGCCAGCAGCTTACGGGACAGCTTTAGCTCTGGAAACACCATATATTTT; CDR3: CASSLRDSFSSGNTIYF
V: TRBV5-1; D: TRBD2; size: once; J: TRBJ2-3; DNA: TGCGCCAGCAGCTCGGTCCTATTCCGCGGGGGGACTAGCACAGATACGCAGTATTTT; CDR3: CASSSVLFRGGTSTDTQYF
V: TRBV7-9; D: .; size: once; J: TRBJ2-5; DNA: TGTGCCAGCAGCTTTGGGAGGGGGGAGACCCAGTACTTC; CDR3: CASSFGRGETQYF
V: TRBV5-1; D: .; size: few; J: TRBJ2-4; DNA: TGCGCCAGCATGGAGGGAACAGCCAAAAACATTCAGTACTTC; CDR3: CASMEGTAKNIQYF
V: TRBV30; D: .; size: .; J: TRBJ1-5; DNA: TGTGCCTGGAACCGGGGGGGTCAGCCCCAGCATTTT; CDR3: CAWNRGGQPQHF
V: TRBV11-2; D: TRBD1; size: .; J: TRBJ2-5; DNA: TGTGCCAGCAGCCCCCGGACAGGGGGCTGGGAGACCCAGTACTTC; CDR3: CASSPRTGGWETQYF
V: TRBV28; D: .; size: few; J: TRBJ1-2; DNA: TGTGCCAGCAGTTCACACGGGCCTCCAGCTAGGGGCTACACCTTC; CDR3: CASSSHGPPARGYTF
V: TRBV9; D: TRBD1; size: few; J: TRBJ2-7; DNA: TGTGCCAGCAGCCAAAGAGTCAGGACAGGCTCCTACGAGCAGTACTTC; CDR3: CASSQRVRTGSYEQYF
V: TRBV5-4; D: .; size: .; J: TRBJ2-7; DNA: TGTGCCAGCAGGGCCAGGAATGGGGGGGAGCAGTACTTC; CDR3: CASRARNGGEQYF
V: TRBV6-6; D: .; size: few; J: TRBJ1-3; DNA: TGTGCCAGCAGTTGGGGGGCCACGACAAACACCATATATTTT; CDR3: CASSWGATTNTIYF
V: TRBV6-9; D: .; size: .; J: TRBJ2-1; DNA: TGTGCCAGCAGTTACCGAAGGAACAATGAGCAGTTCTTC; CDR3: CASSYRRNNEQFF
V: TRBV15; D: .; size: .; J: TRBJ1-6; DNA: TGTGCCACCAGCAGAGATAGTCGGGGGGGATCACCCCTCCACTTT; CDR3: CATSRDSRGGSPLHF
V: TRBV5-6; D: TRBD1; size: once; J: TRBJ2-6; DNA: TGTGCCAGCAGCTTGGCTCGACAGGGCTTAGGGGGGGCCAACGTCCTGACTTTC; CDR3: CASSLARQGLGGANVLTF
V: TRBV5-4; D: TRBD2; size: .; J: TRBJ2-3; DNA: TGTGCCAGCAGCTCTCCCGGGGGGGCCACAGATACGCAGTATTTT; CDR3: CASSSPGGATDTQYF
V: TRBV7-8; D: TRBD2; size: few; J: TRBJ2-7; DNA: TGTGCCAGCAGCTTAGCAGCGGGGGGTAGTTACGAGCAGTACTTC; CDR3: CASSLAAGGSYEQYF
V: TRBV7-9; D: .; size: few; J: TRBJ2-7; DNA: TGTGCCAGCAGCTTAGGGGTCAGAAACTCCTACGAGCAGTACTTC; CDR3: CASSLGVRNSYEQYF
V: TRBV7-9; D: .; size: few; J: TRBJ2-1; DNA: TGTGCCAGCAGCTTGTGGGGGACCTACAATGAGCAGTTCTTC; CDR3: CASSLWGTYNEQFF
V: TRBV5-4; D: .; size: .; J: TRBJ2-3; DNA: TGTGCCAGCAGCCTACGGGTCGCCTCGATCCCCACAGATACGCAGTATTTT; CDR3: CASSLRVASIPTDTQYF
V: TRBV18; D: TRBD1; size: once; J: TRBJ2-4; DNA: TGTGCCAGCTCACCACAACAAAGGACAGGGGTAAACATTCAGTACTTC; CDR3: CASSPQQRTGVNIQYF
V: TRBV5-1; D: TRBD1; size: .; J: TRBJ2-3; DNA: TGCGCCAGCAGCTACTCCCCGGACAGGCCCACAGATACGCAGTATTTT; CDR3: CASSYSPDRPTDTQYF
V: TRBV11-3; D: .; size: few; J: TRBJ2-6; DNA: TGTGCCAGCGGTGAGTGGGCCAACGTCCTGACTTTC; CDR3: CASGEWANVLTF
V: TRBV4-1; D: TRBD2; size: .; J: TRBJ2-3; DNA: TGCGCCAGCAGCCAAACTAGCGCAGATACGCAGTATTTT; CDR3: CASSQTSADTQYF
V: TRBV7-7; D: .; size: .; J: TRBJ2-1; DNA: TGTGCCAGCAGCTTATCAACGAGCTCCTACAATGAGCAGTTCTTC; CDR3: CASSLSTSSYNEQFF
V: TRBV6-5; D: .; size: few; J: TRBJ1-2; DNA: TGTGCCAGCAGTTACTCGGCAGTCGCTAACTATGGCTACACCTTC; CDR3: CASSYSAVANYGYTF
V: TRBV6-5; D: TRBD1; size: .; J: TRBJ1-1; DNA: TGTGCCAGCAGTCACGCCCGGACAGGGTCGTTTGCTTTCTTT; CDR3: CASSHARTGSFAFF
V: TRBV7-9; D: TRBD1; size: .; J: TRBJ1-5; DNA: TGTGCCAGCAGCCTAGACAGGGGCAATCAGCCCCAGCATTTT; CDR3: CASSLDRGNQPQHF
V: TRBV7-3; D: TRBD1; size: few; J: TRBJ2-3; DNA: TGTGCCAGCAGCGGGGACAGGGTCTCCCGGCAGTATTTT; CDR3: CASSGDRVSRQYF
V: TRBV19; D: .; size: .; J: TRBJ1-5; DNA: TGTGCCAGCCAAGGACAAACTCGGCAGCCCCAGCATTTT; CDR3: CASQGQTRQPQHF
V: TRBV5-5; D: .; size: .; J: TRBJ1-1; DNA: TGTGCCAGCAGCCGGCGAACGGAGGTGAGGAACACTGAAGCTTTCTTT; CDR3: CASSRRTEVRNTEAFF
V: TRBV7-7; D: .; size: .; J: TRBJ2-5; DNA: TGTGCCAGCAGCTTAACGCCTATAGAGACCCAGTACTTC; CDR3: CASSLTPIETQYF
V: TRBV19; D: .; size: few; J: TRBJ1-5; DNA: TGTGCCAGTAGTATAGGAAGGGTCAATCAGCCCCAGCATTTT; CDR3: CASSIGRVNQPQHF
V: TRBV19; D: .; size: .; J: TRBJ1-1; DNA: TGTGCCAGTAGTATAGTCCGGGGCACTGAAGCTTTCTTT; CDR3: CASSIVRGTEAFF
V: TRBV19; D: TRBD2; size: .; J: TRBJ2-5; DNA: TGTGCCAGTAGTATCGGGTGGCGGGGGGGCTCAGAGACCCAGTACTTC; CDR3: CASSIGWRGGSETQYF